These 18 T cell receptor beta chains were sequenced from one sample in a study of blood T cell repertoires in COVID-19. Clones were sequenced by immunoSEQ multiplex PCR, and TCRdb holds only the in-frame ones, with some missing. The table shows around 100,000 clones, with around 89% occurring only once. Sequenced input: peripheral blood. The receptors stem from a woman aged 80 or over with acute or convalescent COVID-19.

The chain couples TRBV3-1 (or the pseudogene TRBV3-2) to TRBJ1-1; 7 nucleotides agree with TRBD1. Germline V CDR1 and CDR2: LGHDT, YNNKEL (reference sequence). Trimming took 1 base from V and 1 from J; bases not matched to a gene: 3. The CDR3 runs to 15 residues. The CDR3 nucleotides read TGTGCCAGCAGCCAAGCCGGGACAGCGAACACTGAAGCTTTCTTT. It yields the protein CASSQAGTANTEAFF.

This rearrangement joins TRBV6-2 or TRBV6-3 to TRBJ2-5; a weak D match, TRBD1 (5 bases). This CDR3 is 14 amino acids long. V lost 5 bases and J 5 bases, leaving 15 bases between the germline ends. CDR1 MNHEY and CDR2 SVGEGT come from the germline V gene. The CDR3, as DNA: TGTGCCAGCAGTGGACCTCAGGGTCGTGAGACCCAGTACTTC. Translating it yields CASSGPQGRETQYF.

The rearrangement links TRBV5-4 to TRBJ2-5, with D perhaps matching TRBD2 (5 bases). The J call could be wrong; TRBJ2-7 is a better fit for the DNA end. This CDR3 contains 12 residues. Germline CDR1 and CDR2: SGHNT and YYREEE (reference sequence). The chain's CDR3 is CASSDGNLEQYF. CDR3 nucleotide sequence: TGTGCCAGCAGCGACGGGAACCTCGAGCAGTACTTC.

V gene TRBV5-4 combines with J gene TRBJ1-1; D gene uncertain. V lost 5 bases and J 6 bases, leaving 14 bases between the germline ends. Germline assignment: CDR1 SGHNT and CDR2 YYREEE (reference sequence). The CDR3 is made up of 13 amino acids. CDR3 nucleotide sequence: TGTGCCAGCAGGAAACAGAGCTCCCCTGAAGCTTTCTTT. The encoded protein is CASRKQSSPEAFF.

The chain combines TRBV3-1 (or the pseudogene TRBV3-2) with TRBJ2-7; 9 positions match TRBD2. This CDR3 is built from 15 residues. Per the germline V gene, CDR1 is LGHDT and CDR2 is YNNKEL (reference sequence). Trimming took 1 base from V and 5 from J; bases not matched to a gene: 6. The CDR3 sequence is CASSQGTSDLDEQYF. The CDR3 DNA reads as TGTGCCAGCAGCCAAGGGACTAGCGATTTAGACGAGCAGTACTTC.

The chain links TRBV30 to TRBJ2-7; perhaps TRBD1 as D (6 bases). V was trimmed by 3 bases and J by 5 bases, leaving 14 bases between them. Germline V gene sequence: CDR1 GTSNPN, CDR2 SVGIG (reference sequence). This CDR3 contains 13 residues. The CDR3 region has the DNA TGTGCCTGGAGCCGGACAGCGAGGAACGAGCAGTACTTC. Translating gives CAWSRTARNEQYF.

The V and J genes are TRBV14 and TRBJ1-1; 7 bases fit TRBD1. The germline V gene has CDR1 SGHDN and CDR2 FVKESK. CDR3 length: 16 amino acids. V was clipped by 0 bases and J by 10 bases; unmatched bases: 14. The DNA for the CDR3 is TGTGCCAGCAGCCAAGACCCGGGACAGCCCGGGCGCACAGCTTTCTTT. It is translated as CASSQDPGQPGRTAFF.

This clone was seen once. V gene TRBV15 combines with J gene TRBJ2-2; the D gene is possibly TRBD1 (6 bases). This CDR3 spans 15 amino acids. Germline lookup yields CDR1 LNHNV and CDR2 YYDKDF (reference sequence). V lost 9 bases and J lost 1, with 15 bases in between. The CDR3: CATSPGQWNTGELFF. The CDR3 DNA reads TGTGCCACTAGTCCGGGACAATGGAACACCGGGGAGCTGTTTTTT.

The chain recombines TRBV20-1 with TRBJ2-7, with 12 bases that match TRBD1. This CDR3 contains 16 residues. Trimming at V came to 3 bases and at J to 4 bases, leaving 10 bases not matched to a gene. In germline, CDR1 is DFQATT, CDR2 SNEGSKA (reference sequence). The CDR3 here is CSASDGMGQGAYEQYF. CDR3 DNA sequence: TGCAGTGCTAGTGACGGAATGGGACAGGGGGCATACGAGCAGTACTTC.

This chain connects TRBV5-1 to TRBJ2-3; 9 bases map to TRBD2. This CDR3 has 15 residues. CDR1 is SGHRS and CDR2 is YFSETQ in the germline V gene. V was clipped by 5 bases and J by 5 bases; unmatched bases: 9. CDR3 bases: TGCGCCAGCAGTCTGGCGGGGGGGCGGGTAGATACGCAGTATTTT. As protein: CASSLAGGRVDTQYF.

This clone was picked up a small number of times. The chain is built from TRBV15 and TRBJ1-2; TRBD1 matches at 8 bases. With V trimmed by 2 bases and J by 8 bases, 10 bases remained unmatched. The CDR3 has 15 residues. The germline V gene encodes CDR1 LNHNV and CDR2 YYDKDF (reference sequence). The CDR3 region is CATSRPGQGWGGYTF. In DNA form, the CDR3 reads TGTGCCACCAGCAGACCCGGACAGGGATGGGGAGGCTACACCTTC.

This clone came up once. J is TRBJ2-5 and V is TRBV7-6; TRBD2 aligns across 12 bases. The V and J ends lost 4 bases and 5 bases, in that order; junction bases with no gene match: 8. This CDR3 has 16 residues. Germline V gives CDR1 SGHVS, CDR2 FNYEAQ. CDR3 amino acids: CASSWSSGGAGETQYF. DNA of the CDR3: TGTGCCAGCAGCTGGTCTAGCGGGGGGGCGGGGGAGACCCAGTACTTC.

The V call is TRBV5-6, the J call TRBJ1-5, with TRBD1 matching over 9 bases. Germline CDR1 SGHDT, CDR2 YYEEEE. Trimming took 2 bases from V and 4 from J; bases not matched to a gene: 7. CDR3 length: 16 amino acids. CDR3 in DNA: TGTGCCAGCAGCTTAAGTTGGACAGGGGTAAATCAGCCCCAGCATTTT. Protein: CASSLSWTGVNQPQHF.

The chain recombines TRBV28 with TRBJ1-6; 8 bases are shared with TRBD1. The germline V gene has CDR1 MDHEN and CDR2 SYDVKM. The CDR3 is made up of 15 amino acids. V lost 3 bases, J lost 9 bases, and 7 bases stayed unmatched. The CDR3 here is CASSLLGQVASPLHF. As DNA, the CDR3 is TGTGCCAGCAGTTTGCTGGGACAGGTCGCTTCACCCCTCCACTTT.

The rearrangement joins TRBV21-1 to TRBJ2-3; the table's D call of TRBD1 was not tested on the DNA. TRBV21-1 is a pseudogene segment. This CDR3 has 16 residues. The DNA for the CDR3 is TGTGCCAGCAGACACGGAGACAGGGTGGCCGTAGATACGCAGTATTTT. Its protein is CASRHGDRVAVDTQYF.

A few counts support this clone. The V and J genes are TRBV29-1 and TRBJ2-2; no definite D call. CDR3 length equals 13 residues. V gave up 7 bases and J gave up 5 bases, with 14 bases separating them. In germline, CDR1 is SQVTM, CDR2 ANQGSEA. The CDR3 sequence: CSGSVSLTGELFF. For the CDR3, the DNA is TGCAGCGGGAGCGTCTCCTTAACCGGGGAGCTGTTTTTT.

The CDR3 region is CASSEGLAGRPQYF. CDR3 DNA: TGTGCCAGCAGTGAGGGACTAGCGGGGAGACCGCAGTATTTT. V and J are TRBV25-1 and TRBJ2-3, with 13 positions matching TRBD2. Germline CDR1 and CDR2: MGHDK and SYGVNS. J was trimmed by 10 bases and V by 3 bases; bases with no gene match: 4. The CDR3 covers 14 residues.

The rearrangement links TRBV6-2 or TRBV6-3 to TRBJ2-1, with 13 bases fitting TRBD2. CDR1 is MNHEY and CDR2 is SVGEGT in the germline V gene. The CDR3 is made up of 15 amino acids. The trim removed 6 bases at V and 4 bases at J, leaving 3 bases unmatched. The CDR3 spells CASSSGLAGYNEQFF. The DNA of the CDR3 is TGTGCCAGCAGCTCGGGACTAGCGGGGTACAATGAGCAGTTCTTC.